These 9 T cell receptor beta chains were sequenced from one sample in a study of shared clonotypes between healthy human individuals. Sequencing used immunoSEQ multiplex PCR; TCRdb keeps in-frame clones, though not all of them. This table has millions of clones, about 92% appearing once. The sample taken for sequencing was naive CD4+ T cells from PBMCs. Subset described: CD45RA+ positively selected. The receptor source for this set is a man in his late teens or twenties in good health. Some clones in this sample may be carry-over from other donors' samples.

The chain combines TRBV6-5 with TRBJ1-2; tentatively, D is TRBD1 (6 bases). This CDR3 has 14 residues. Germline CDR1 and CDR2: MNHEY and SVGAGI. Trimming took off 6 bases at V and 8 bases at J, with 19 bases between the two ends. The CDR3 loop reads CASRGTIRPGGYTF. The CDR3 bases are TGTGCCAGCAGGGGGACAATACGCCCTGGGGGCTACACCTTC.

The gene calls are TRBV10-2 and TRBJ1-2; 9 bases are shared with TRBD1. The CDR3 is 13 amino acids. Unmatched junction bases numbered 4, after V lost 5 bases and J lost 6 bases. Germline V gives CDR1 WSHSY, CDR2 SAAADI. CDR3 sequence (DNA): TGCGCCAGCAGTTCACAGGGGGCGAATGGCTACACCTTC. It is translated as CASSSQGANGYTF.

The J gene is TRBJ2-1, the V gene TRBV27; 9 nucleotides line up with TRBD1. This CDR3 contains 15 residues. V dropped 6 bases and J dropped 2; count of bases not matched to a gene: 5. The germline V gene has CDR1 MNHEY and CDR2 SMNVEV (reference sequence). CDR3 in amino acids: CASRGTGKTYNEQFF. Written as DNA, the CDR3 is TGTGCCAGCAGGGGGACAGGGAAAACCTACAATGAGCAGTTCTTC.

V gene TRBV5-1 combines with J gene TRBJ2-1, with 11 bases matching TRBD2. J was trimmed by 4 bases and V by 5 bases; bases with no gene match: 5. The CDR3 totals 15 residues. Germline V CDR1 and CDR2: SGHRS, YFSETQ. CDR3 in amino acids: CASRLGLAGYNEQFF. The DNA of the CDR3 is TGCGCCAGCAGACTCGGACTAGCGGGTTACAATGAGCAGTTCTTC.

The V call is TRBV5-6, the J call TRBJ2-7, with D perhaps given as TRBD1 or TRBD2 (5 bases each). Germline values: CDR1 SGHDT, CDR2 YYEEEE. Trimming removed 7 bases at V and 0 bases at J, with 11 bases between. CDR3 length equals 13 residues. The CDR3 sequence: CASARGASYEQYF. The CDR3 DNA reads TGTGCCAGCGCCAGAGGGGCCTCCTACGAGCAGTACTTC.

This chain joins TRBV15 and TRBJ2-5; tentative D call: TRBD1 (5 bases). Germline V gene data show CDR1 as LNHNV and CDR2 as YYDKDF (reference sequence). V lost 0 bases, J lost 2 bases, and 10 bases lay in between. The CDR3 totals 15 residues. CDR3 sequence: CATSREWGSQETQYF. In DNA, the CDR3 is TGTGCCACCAGCAGAGAGTGGGGCAGTCAAGAGACCCAGTACTTC.

Concerning this clone itself: This CDR3 is also generated by other DNA sequences in the sample. V gene TRBV28 combines with J gene TRBJ1-5; no clear D. Germline assignment: CDR1 MDHEN and CDR2 SYDVKM. V lost 1 base to trimming and J lost 5 bases, with 6 bases between them. CDR3 length: 13 residues. CDR3 in amino acids: CASSLSGYQPQHF. DNA for the CDR3: TGTGCCAGCAGTTTATCCGGTTATCAGCCCCAGCATTTT.

The gene calls are TRBV10-3 and TRBJ2-1; 8 bases are a match to TRBD2. The CDR3 covers 17 residues. The V segment lost 3 bases and the J segment 1 base; nucleotides outside the gene matches: 8. Germline V gene data show CDR1 as ENHRY and CDR2 as SYGVKD. The CDR3 DNA reads as TGTGCCATCAGTGATCTCCGAAGCGGGAGTTCCTACAATGAGCAGTTCTTC. This sequence encodes CAISDLRSGSSYNEQFF.

This rearrangement joins TRBV2 to TRBJ1-3; D gene uncertain. Germline CDR1 SNHLY, CDR2 FYNNEI. The length of the CDR3 is 14 residues. V lost 1 base, J lost 3 bases, and 7 bases lay in between. In nucleotides, the CDR3 is TGTGCCAGCAGTGAAGGTTATAGTGGAAACACCATATATTTT. Protein: CASSEGYSGNTIYF.